The next 22 T cell receptor beta chains were all read from a single sample in a study of PD-1 blockade in classical Hodgkin lymphoma. Measured with immunoSEQ multiplex PCR; TCRdb has only the in-frame clones, and not every one. The sample carries 120,000 to 150,000 clones, around 73% recorded once. Following autologous stem cell transplantation, relapse occurred in every patient, and exposure to brentuximab vedotin varied. The sample was peripheral blood mononuclear cells (PBMCs), taken before the second cycle of nivolumab. The receptors were sampled from a human donor with classical Hodgkin lymphoma.

The genes are TRBV5-1 and TRBJ2-7; D is unresolved. The CDR3 is 15 residues long. V lost 4 bases to trimming and J lost 0 bases, with 14 bases between them. CDR1 is SGHRS, CDR2 YFSETQ, per germline. CDR3 residues: CASSKATVSSYEQYF. The CDR3 DNA reads TGCGCCAGCAGCAAGGCGACTGTAAGCTCCTACGAGCAGTACTTC. Supplemented by reference TRBV5-1 and TRBJ2-7, the full variable domain reads KAGVTQTPRYLIKTRGQQVTLSCSPISGHRSVSWYQQTPGQGLQFLFEYFSETQRNKGNFPGRFSGRQFSNSRSEMNVSTLELGDSALYLCASSKATVSSYEQYFGPGTRLTVT.

The chain links TRBV19 to TRBJ2-1, with TRBD1 matching 8 bases. The CDR3 is 15 residues long. The germline gives CDR1 LNHDA, CDR2 SQIVND (reference sequence). The trim removed 8 bases at V and 8 bases at J, leaving 14 bases unmatched. The CDR3 nucleotides read TGTGCCAGTGCCCCTTGGGACAGGTCCTTGGATGAGCAGTTCTTC. Residues: CASAPWDRSLDEQFF.

The J gene is TRBJ2-2, the V gene TRBV5-1, with unresolved D. The germline V gene has CDR1 SGHRS and CDR2 YFSETQ. The CDR3 spans 15 residues. Trimming removed 0 bases from V and 3 bases from J, with 9 bases in between. DNA of the CDR3: TGCGCCAGCAGCTTGGATCAGCCGGACACCGGGGAGCTGTTTTTT. It yields the protein CASSLDQPDTGELFF.

The chain combines TRBV7-9 with TRBJ2-1; 8 bases are shared with TRBD2. The CDR3 extends over 16 amino acids. The J segment lost 7 bases and the V segment lost 7 bases, leaving 15 bases of the junction unmatched. CDR1 is SEHNR and CDR2 is FQNEAQ in the germline V gene (reference sequence). The CDR3 nucleotides are TGTGCCAGCACCCGATTGGGGACTAGAATGGGTAATGAGCAGTTCTTC. It codes for CASTRLGTRMGNEQFF.

The rearrangement joins TRBV7-6 to TRBJ2-3; 10 nucleotides match TRBD2. This CDR3 region has 15 residues. The V segment lost 5 bases and the J segment 2 bases; nucleotides outside the gene matches: 4. Germline CDR1 SGHVS, CDR2 FNYEAQ. This chain's CDR3 is CASSSLAGDTDTQYF. The CDR3 nucleotides read TGTGCCAGCAGCAGTCTAGCGGGGGACACAGATACGCAGTATTTT. Variable domain in full (rest from reference TRBV7-6 and TRBJ2-3): GAGVSQSPRYKVTKRGQDVALRCDPISGHVSLYWYRQALGQGPEFLTYFNYEAQQDKSGLPNDRFSAERPEGSISTLTIQRTEQRDSAMYRCASSSLAGDTDTQYFGPGTRLTVL.

The chain is built from TRBV5-4 and TRBJ2-7; D uncertain. Germline V lookup: CDR1 SGHNT, CDR2 YYREEE (reference sequence). The V gene lost 5 bases and the J gene lost 3 bases, with 18 bases spanning the gap. CDR3 length equals 15 residues. As DNA, the CDR3 is TGTGCCAGCAGGGATACAATGAAGGCCGACTACGAGCAGTACTTC. Amino acid sequence: CASRDTMKADYEQYF.

The chain is built from TRBV28 and TRBJ2-2; the D is unclear. Trimming removed 2 bases from V and 0 bases from J, with 7 bases in between. Germline loops: CDR1 MDHEN, CDR2 SYDVKM. The CDR3 is 15 amino acids. For the CDR3, the DNA is TGTGCCAGCAGTTTACCGGCTTCGAACACCGGGGAGCTGTTTTTT. Amino acid sequence: CASSLPASNTGELFF.

The rearrangement links TRBV6-5 to TRBJ2-7; D ambiguous. The CDR3 spans 12 residues. Germline V gene data show CDR1 as MNHEY and CDR2 as SVGAGI. The ends were cut back, 6 bases at V and 0 bases at J, with 6 bases in the middle. DNA for the CDR3: TGTGCCAGCAGGGGCAACTCCTACGAGCAGTACTTC. The encoded protein is CASRGNSYEQYF.

V gene TRBV9 combines with J gene TRBJ2-1; D is unresolved. This CDR3 is built from 15 residues. V was trimmed by 8 bases and J by 0 bases, leaving 15 bases between them. Germline V lookup: CDR1 SGDLS, CDR2 YYNGEE. The CDR3 sequence is CARSTKQSSYNEQFF. The CDR3 DNA follows: TGTGCCAGATCCACTAAACAAAGCTCCTACAATGAGCAGTTCTTC.

The CDR3 sequence: CASSVGTSGIDTQYF. The CDR3 DNA reads TGTGCCAGCAGCGTTGGGACTAGCGGGATTGATACGCAGTATTTT. This sequence joins TRBV9 and TRBJ2-3; 13 positions agree with TRBD2. CDR3 length: 15 residues. The germline V gene has CDR1 SGDLS and CDR2 YYNGEE. V was clipped by 2 bases and J by 6 bases; unmatched bases: 3.

This clone has just a few counts. The genes are TRBV18 and TRBJ2-7, with 11 bases identical to TRBD2. The V segment lost 3 bases and the J segment 2 bases; nucleotides outside the gene matches: 3. Germline loops: CDR1 KGHSH, CDR2 LQKENI. The CDR3 spans 15 residues. The chain's CDR3 is CASSPGTSGTYEQYF. CDR3 DNA sequence: TGTGCCAGCTCACCCGGGACTAGCGGAACCTACGAGCAGTACTTC. The full variable domain, its missing parts supplied by reference TRBV18 and TRBJ2-7, is NAGVMQNPRHLVRRRGQEARLRCSPMKGHSHVYWYRQLPEEGLKFMVYLQKENIIDESGMPKERFSAEFPKEGPSILRIQQVVRGDSAAYFCASSPGTSGTYEQYFGPGTRLTVT.

DNA for the CDR3: TGTGCCAGCAAAGACTCCGGGACTATCACCGGGGAGCTGTTTTTT. It codes for CASKDSGTITGELFF. This chain links TRBV11-3 with TRBJ2-2; 7 bases are a match to TRBD2. Germline V CDR1 and CDR2: SGHNT, YENEEA. Losses at the gene ends were 7 bases for V and 4 bases for J; bases not matched to a gene: 9. This CDR3 is built from 15 residues.

This clone was recorded once. The CDR3: CASSLTTIGNEKLFF. CDR3 nucleotide sequence: TGCGCCAGCAGCCTTACGACCATAGGGAATGAAAAACTGTTTTTT. The chain has TRBV5-1 and TRBJ1-4; D is unclear. Germline V CDR1 and CDR2: SGHRS, YFSETQ. CDR3 length: 15 amino acids. The V and J ends lost 4 bases and 5 bases respectively, with 15 bases between them.

V and J are TRBV7-2 and TRBJ1-5; D unresolved. The V gene lost 3 bases and the J gene lost 5 bases, with 8 bases spanning the gap. The CDR3 length is 13 residues. Per germline, CDR1 SGHTA and CDR2 FQGNSA. Here the CDR3 DNA reads TGTGCCAGCAGCTTCTCGGCGGATCAGCCCCAGCATTTT. Its translation: CASSFSADQPQHF.

This clone was observed once. V and J are TRBV10-3 and TRBJ2-1, with D uncertain. The germline gives CDR1 ENHRY, CDR2 SYGVKD. The germline V and J ends were trimmed by 0 bases and 1 base, with 13 bases remaining between them. CDR3 length: 17 amino acids. The CDR3 loop is CAISESISSGSYNEQFF. In nucleotides, the CDR3 is TGTGCCATCAGTGAGTCGATTAGTAGTGGGTCCTACAATGAGCAGTTCTTC.

In this sample, this clone turned up once. This sequence joins TRBV4-2 and TRBJ2-3; TRBD1 might be the D (6 bases). Germline V CDR1 and CDR2: LGHNA, YNFKEQ. CDR3 length: 15 amino acids. V lost 0 bases, J lost 6 bases, and 13 bases lay in between. The CDR3: CASSQDYPQGDTQYF. CDR3 DNA sequence: TGTGCCAGCAGCCAAGATTACCCTCAGGGGGATACGCAGTATTTT.

This clone was seen just once. V is TRBV21-1 and J is TRBJ1-1; the table's D call, TRBD1, has no DNA check behind it. TRBV21-1 is labeled a pseudogene. This CDR3 spans 15 amino acids. The CDR3 coding sequence is TGTGCCAGCAGCAAAGCGCGGAGGGGGCACACTGAAGCTTTCTTT. Residues: CASSKARRGHTEAFF.

The rearrangement uses TRBV18 and TRBJ1-2; TRBD1 is a possible D gene (5 bases). This CDR3 comprises 15 residues. Trimming cost V 5 bases and J 4 bases, with 17 bases left between them. CDR1 is KGHSH and CDR2 is LQKENI in the germline V gene. In DNA, the CDR3 is TGTGCCAGCTCATCCTCGCAGGGAACCCCCTATGGCTACACCTTC. Protein sequence: CASSSSQGTPYGYTF. Looking up the rest from reference TRBV18 and TRBJ1-2 gives the full variable domain: NAGVMQNPRHLVRRRGQEARLRCSPMKGHSHVYWYRQLPEEGLKFMVYLQKENIIDESGMPKERFSAEFPKEGPSILRIQQVVRGDSAAYFCASSSSQGTPYGYTFGSGTRLTVV.

Points on this clone: An end of the junction differs from the germline gene, which may be a read error. This chain joins TRBV5-1 and TRBJ1-1; D unclear. Germline V gives CDR1 SGHRS, CDR2 YFSETQ. The CDR3 contains 14 residues. The CDR3 DNA is TGCGCCAGCAGGTTGGGTACTTCGGACACTGAAGCTTTCTTT. It specifies CASRLGTSDTEAFF.

This clone has more than one count but fewer than ten. The chain uses TRBV6-5 and TRBJ2-3; D is undetermined. The CDR3 covers 15 residues. Deletions cut 1 base from V and 4 bases from J, with 12 bases between. Germline V gives CDR1 MNHEY, CDR2 SVGAGI. CDR3 sequence reads: CASSYYEGLADTQYF. The CDR3 DNA is TGTGCCAGCAGTTACTATGAAGGGCTGGCAGATACGCAGTATTTT.

This chain links TRBV19 with TRBJ2-1; D gene uncertain. From germline, CDR1 is LNHDA and CDR2 SQIVND (reference sequence). The CDR3 has 15 amino acids. V was clipped by 7 bases and J by 0 bases, with 13 bases between them. The CDR3: CASMVTASSYNEQFF. The CDR3 nucleotides are TGTGCCAGTATGGTGACTGCTAGCTCCTACAATGAGCAGTTCTTC.

This clone was observed a single time. V and J are TRBV6-6 and TRBJ2-1, with 12 bases lining up with TRBD2. The CDR3 is made up of 16 amino acids. Trimming at V came to 2 bases and at J to 9 bases, leaving 8 bases not matched to a gene. Germline V gene lookup returns CDR1 MNHNY and CDR2 SVGAGI (reference sequence). The CDR3 coding sequence is TGTGCCAGCAGTTACGGGCTAGCGGGAGGGCGGGGTGAGCAGTTCTTC. This sequence encodes CASSYGLAGGRGEQFF.